These 16 T cell receptor beta chains share one sample of origin, sequenced in a study of blood T cell repertoires in COVID-19. TCRdb keeps only in-frame clones here, not all; method: immunoSEQ multiplex PCR. The sample comprises 250,000 to 300,000 clones, around four fifths of which are singletons, and 5.7% rests with the top ten. Sample: peripheral blood. These receptors were collected from a man of 80 years or more with acute or convalescent COVID-19.

The sample holds a few counts of this clone. The V gene is TRBV30, the J gene TRBJ2-7, with D maybe TRBD1 (6 bases). The length of the CDR3 is 11 residues. Trimming removed 3 bases from V and 3 bases from J, with 6 bases in between. Per germline, CDR1 GTSNPN and CDR2 SVGIG (reference sequence). CDR3 sequence: CAWRDSYEQYF. The CDR3 DNA follows: TGTGCCTGGAGGGACAGCTACGAGCAGTACTTC.

As DNA, the CDR3 is TGTGCCAGCAGTTTGCCAGGGAAGAACACTGAAGCTTTCTTT. The encoded protein is CASSLPGKNTEAFF. This chain uses TRBV28 with TRBJ1-1, with D perhaps matching TRBD1 (5 bases). V dropped 3 bases and J dropped 1 base, with 9 bases sitting between them. The CDR3 contains 14 residues. Germline CDR1 is MDHEN and CDR2 is SYDVKM.

This rearrangement joins TRBV5-1 to TRBJ2-5; 7 positions agree with TRBD1. With 4 bases clipped from V and 0 bases from J, the junction kept 3 bases outside the gene matches. This CDR3 is 14 amino acids long. Germline V gene sequence: CDR1 SGHRS, CDR2 YFSETQ. The chain's CDR3 is CASSTGQYQETQYF. CDR3 in DNA: TGCGCCAGCAGCACGGGACAGTACCAAGAGACCCAGTACTTC.

The chain carries TRBV3-1 (or the pseudogene TRBV3-2) and TRBJ1-1; possibly TRBD1 for D (5 bases). V lost 0 bases to trimming and J lost 4 bases, with 12 bases between them. The CDR3 runs 15 residues. Per germline, CDR1 LGHDT and CDR2 YNNKEL (reference sequence). The CDR3 sequence: CASSQEASGGTEAFF. The CDR3 DNA sequence: TGTGCCAGCAGCCAAGAAGCGTCGGGGGGCACTGAAGCTTTCTTT.

The rearrangement links TRBV7-6 to TRBJ1-2; 8 bases are shared with TRBD1. Unmatched junction bases numbered 11, after V lost 1 base and J lost 7 bases. Germline lookup yields CDR1 SGHVS and CDR2 FNYEAQ. There are 16 residues in the CDR3. CDR3 loop: CASSLGPDRGRGGYTF. The CDR3 DNA reads TGTGCCAGCAGCTTAGGCCCCGACAGGGGTCGGGGTGGCTACACCTTC.

The chain has TRBV7-9 and TRBJ2-7, with TRBD1 as a possible D gene (6 bases). Per germline, CDR1 SEHNR and CDR2 FQNEAQ (reference sequence). The ends were cut back, 4 bases at V and 0 bases at J, with 13 bases in the middle. The CDR3 runs to 15 residues. CDR3 nucleotide sequence: TGTGCCAGCAGCTCGATGGGACAAAACTCCTACGAGCAGTACTTC. Protein product: CASSSMGQNSYEQYF.

The rearrangement links TRBV19 to TRBJ2-4, with 7 bases lining up with TRBD1. There are 16 residues in the CDR3. Trimming took 4 bases from V and 7 from J; bases not matched to a gene: 13. CDR1 is LNHDA and CDR2 is SQIVND in the germline V gene (reference sequence). The CDR3 DNA is TGTGCCAGTAGTAGACTGACAGGGCGGTTTGGCAACATTCAGTACTTC. It encodes CASSRLTGRFGNIQYF.

The rearrangement links TRBV9 to TRBJ2-7, with a tentative D call TRBD2 (6 bases). CDR1 and CDR2 from the germline V gene are SGDLS and YYNGEE. The CDR3 consists of 13 residues. The V end was cut by 0 bases, the J end by 6 bases, with 10 bases between. DNA of the CDR3: TGTGCCAGCAGCGTAGGACCCGGGGGCGAGCAGTACTTC. Its protein is CASSVGPGGEQYF. The entire variable domain, with the rest obtained from reference TRBV9 and TRBJ2-7, is as follows: DSGVTQTPKHLITATGQRVTLRCSPRSGDLSVYWYQQSLDQGLQFLIQYYNGEERAKGNILERFSAQQFPDLHSELNLSSLELGDSALYFCASSVGPGGEQYFGPGTRLTVT.

The chain has TRBV7-3 and TRBJ2-5, with D perhaps matching TRBD2 (6 bases). There are 13 residues in the CDR3. The V gene's germline CDR1 is SGHTA and CDR2 FQGTGA. V gave up 4 bases and J gave up 4 bases, with 10 bases separating them. Here the CDR3 reads CASSSMGGETQYF. The CDR3 DNA is TGTGCCAGCAGCTCAATGGGGGGAGAGACCCAGTACTTC.

A single count supports this clone. The rearrangement joins TRBV3-1 (or the pseudogene TRBV3-2) to TRBJ2-7; perhaps TRBD2 as D (6 bases). The germline gives CDR1 LGHDT, CDR2 YNNKEL (reference sequence). The CDR3 has 14 amino acids. V gave up 5 bases and J gave up 6 bases, with 17 bases separating them. The CDR3 DNA follows: TGTGCCAGCAGCTTCCCGGGACTTTTTGGCGAGCAGTACTTC. It specifies CASSFPGLFGEQYF.

The rearrangement uses TRBV18 and TRBJ1-5; TRBD1 is a possible D gene (6 bases). CDR3 length: 14 amino acids. Trimming stripped 3 bases from V and 6 bases from J, with 12 bases between. The germline V gene encodes CDR1 KGHSH and CDR2 LQKENI. The CDR3 loop reads CASSPTGLRQPQHF. The DNA for the CDR3 is TGTGCCAGCTCACCTACAGGGTTACGTCAGCCCCAGCATTTT.

This sequence joins TRBV6-1 and TRBJ2-3, with 8 bases lining up with TRBD2. The V gene end was trimmed by 1 base and the J gene end by 2 bases; junction bases not matched to a gene: 5. Germline V gene data show CDR1 as MNHNS and CDR2 as SASEGT. CDR3 length equals 16 residues. This CDR3 is CASSEDRRGDTDTQYF. Written as DNA, the CDR3 is TGTGCCAGCAGTGAAGATCGGCGGGGGGACACAGATACGCAGTATTTT.

V gene TRBV3-1 (or the pseudogene TRBV3-2) combines with J gene TRBJ2-5; D gene unclear. The CDR3 covers 14 residues. V was clipped by 7 bases and J by 0 bases, with 12 bases between them. Germline V gives CDR1 LGHDT, CDR2 YNNKEL (reference sequence). The CDR3 DNA follows: TGTGCCAGCACCATACAACGGGACCAAGAGACCCAGTACTTC. It specifies CASTIQRDQETQYF.

In its sample, this clone was seen once. The gene calls are TRBV16 and TRBJ1-6; D call uncertain. CDR1 and CDR2 from the germline V gene are KGHSY and FQNENV. There are 13 residues in the CDR3. V was clipped by 0 bases and J by 12 bases, with 9 bases between them. The CDR3 loop reads CASSQSGGGPLHF. CDR3 nucleotides: TGTGCCAGCAGCCAATCGGGAGGTGGACCCCTCCACTTT.

V and J are TRBV5-1 and TRBJ1-2, with 10 bases matching TRBD1. The CDR3 runs to 15 residues. Trimming cost V 4 bases and J 4 bases; bases outside gene matches: 7. CDR1 is SGHRS, CDR2 YFSETQ, per germline. The CDR3 nucleotides are TGCGCCAGCAGCCCTGGGACAGGGGCTAGCTATGGCTACACCTTC. Encoded protein: CASSPGTGASYGYTF.

Turning to this clone: This same CDR3 is encoded by further DNA sequences in the sample. This chain links TRBV28 with TRBJ2-3, with 7 nucleotides matching TRBD2. Germline-derived CDR1 and CDR2 are MDHEN and SYDVKM. The trim removed 5 bases at V and 1 base at J, leaving 0 bases unmatched. The CDR3 consists of 13 residues. The CDR3 DNA reads TGTGCCAGCAGTCTAGCGGGCACAGATACGCAGTATTTT. Protein: CASSLAGTDTQYF.